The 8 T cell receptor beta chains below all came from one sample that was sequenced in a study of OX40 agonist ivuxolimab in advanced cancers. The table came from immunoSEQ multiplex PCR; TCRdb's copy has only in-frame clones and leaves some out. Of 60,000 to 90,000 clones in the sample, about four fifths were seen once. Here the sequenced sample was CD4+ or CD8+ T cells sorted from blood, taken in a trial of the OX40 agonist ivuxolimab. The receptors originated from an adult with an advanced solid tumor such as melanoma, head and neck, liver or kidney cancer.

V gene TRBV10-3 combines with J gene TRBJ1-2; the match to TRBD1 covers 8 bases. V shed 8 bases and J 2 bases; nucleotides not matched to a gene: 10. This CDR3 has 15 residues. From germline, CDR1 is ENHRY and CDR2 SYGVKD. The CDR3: CAIGTQQGGNYGYTF. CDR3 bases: TGTGCCATCGGCACCCAACAGGGGGGAAACTATGGCTACACCTTC.

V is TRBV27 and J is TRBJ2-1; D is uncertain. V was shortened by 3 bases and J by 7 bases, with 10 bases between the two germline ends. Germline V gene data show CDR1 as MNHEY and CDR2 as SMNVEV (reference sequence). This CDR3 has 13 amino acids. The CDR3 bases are TGTGCCAGCAGTTTTTTTAAGGGTAATGAGCAGTTCTTC. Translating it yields CASSFFKGNEQFF.

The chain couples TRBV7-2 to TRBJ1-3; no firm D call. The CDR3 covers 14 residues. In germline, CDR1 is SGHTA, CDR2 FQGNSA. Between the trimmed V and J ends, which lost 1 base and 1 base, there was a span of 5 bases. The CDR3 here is CASSLGGSGNTIYF. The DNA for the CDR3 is TGTGCCAGCAGCTTAGGAGGGTCTGGAAACACCATATATTTT.

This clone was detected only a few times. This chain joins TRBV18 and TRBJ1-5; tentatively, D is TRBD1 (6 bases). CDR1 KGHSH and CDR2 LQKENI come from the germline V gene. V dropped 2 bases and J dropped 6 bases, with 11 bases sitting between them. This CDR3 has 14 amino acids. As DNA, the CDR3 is TGTGCCAGCTCACCAGAACAGGGAAGTCAGCCCCAGCATTTT. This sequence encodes CASSPEQGSQPQHF.

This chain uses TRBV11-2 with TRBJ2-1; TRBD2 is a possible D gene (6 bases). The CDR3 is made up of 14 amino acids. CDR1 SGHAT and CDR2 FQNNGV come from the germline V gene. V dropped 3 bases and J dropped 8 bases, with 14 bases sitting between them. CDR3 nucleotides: TGTGCCAGCAGCTTCACTAGCTATGCGGATGAGCAGTTCTTC. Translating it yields CASSFTSYADEQFF.

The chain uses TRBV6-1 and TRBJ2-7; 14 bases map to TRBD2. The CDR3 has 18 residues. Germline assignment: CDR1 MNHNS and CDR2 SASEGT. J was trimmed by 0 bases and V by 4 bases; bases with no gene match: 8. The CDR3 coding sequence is TGTGCCAGCAGTGCTAGACTAGCGGGAGGGCCGAGCTCCTACGAGCAGTACTTC. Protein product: CASSARLAGGPSSYEQYF.

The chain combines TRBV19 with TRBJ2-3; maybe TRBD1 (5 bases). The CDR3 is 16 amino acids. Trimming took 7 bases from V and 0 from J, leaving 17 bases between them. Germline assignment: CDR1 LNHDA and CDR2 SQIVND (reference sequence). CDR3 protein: CASNTPGSSSTDTQYF. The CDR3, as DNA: TGTGCCAGTAACACACCAGGGTCCTCCAGCACAGATACGCAGTATTTT.

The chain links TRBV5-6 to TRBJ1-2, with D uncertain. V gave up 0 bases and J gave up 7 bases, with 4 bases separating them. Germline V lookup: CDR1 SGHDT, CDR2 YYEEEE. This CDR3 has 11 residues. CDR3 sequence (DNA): TGTGCCAGCAGCTTGGTGGGTGGCTACACCTTC. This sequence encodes CASSLVGGYTF.